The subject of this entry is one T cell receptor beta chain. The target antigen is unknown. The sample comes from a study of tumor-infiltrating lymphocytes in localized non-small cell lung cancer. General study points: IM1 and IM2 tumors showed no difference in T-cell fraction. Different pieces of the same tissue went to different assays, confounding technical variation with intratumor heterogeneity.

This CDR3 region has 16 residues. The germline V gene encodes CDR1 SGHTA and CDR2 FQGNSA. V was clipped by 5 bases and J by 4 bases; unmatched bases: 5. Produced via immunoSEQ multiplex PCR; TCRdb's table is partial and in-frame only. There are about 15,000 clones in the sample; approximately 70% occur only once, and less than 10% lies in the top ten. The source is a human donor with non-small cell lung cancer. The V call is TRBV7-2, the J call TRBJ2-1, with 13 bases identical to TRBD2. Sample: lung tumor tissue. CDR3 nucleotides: TGTGCCAGCAGCCCTGGGACTAGCGGGATGTACAATGAGCAGTTCTTC. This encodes CASSPGTSGMYNEQFF.